The entry that follows covers one T cell receptor (beta chain) sequence. The data were obtained in a study of blood T cell repertoires in COVID-19. Study context: Samples taken during acute and convalescent COVID-19 were collected in the United States, Italy and Spain. In each case, the material was cDNA or gDNA derived from T cells, B-cell-depleted T cells, or PBMCs.

From germline, CDR1 is SGHTA and CDR2 FQGTGA. The length of the CDR3 is 13 residues. V lost 5 bases and J lost 2, with 7 bases in between. Authors' methods: Estimation of nucleated cell counts was performed using reference gene primer amplification. Assay: immunoSEQ multiplex PCR; the TCRdb copy retains only in-frame clones and omits some. V, J and clone size were drawn from that table, and D and trimming were deduced from the DNA. The sample yields more than 95,000 clones, roughly 80% seen once. The origin of this receptor is a man aged 55-75 years with acute or convalescent COVID-19. The sample was peripheral blood. V usage is TRBV7-3 and J usage is TRBJ1-3; no clear D gene. CDR3 in amino acids: CASSPTPGNTIYF. For the CDR3, the DNA is TGTGCCAGCAGCCCGACTCCTGGAAACACCATATATTTT.